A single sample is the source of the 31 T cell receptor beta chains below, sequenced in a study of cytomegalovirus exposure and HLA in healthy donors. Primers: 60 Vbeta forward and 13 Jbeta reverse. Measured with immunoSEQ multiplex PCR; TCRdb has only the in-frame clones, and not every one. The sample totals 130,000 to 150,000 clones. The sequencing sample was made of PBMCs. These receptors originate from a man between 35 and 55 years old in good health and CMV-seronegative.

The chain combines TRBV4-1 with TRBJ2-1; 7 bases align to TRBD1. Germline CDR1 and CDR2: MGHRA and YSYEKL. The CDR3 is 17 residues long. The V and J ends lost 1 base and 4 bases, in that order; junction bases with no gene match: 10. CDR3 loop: CASSQGDRQGEYNEQFF. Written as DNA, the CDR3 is TGCGCCAGCAGCCAAGGAGATCGTCAGGGGGAATACAATGAGCAGTTCTTC.

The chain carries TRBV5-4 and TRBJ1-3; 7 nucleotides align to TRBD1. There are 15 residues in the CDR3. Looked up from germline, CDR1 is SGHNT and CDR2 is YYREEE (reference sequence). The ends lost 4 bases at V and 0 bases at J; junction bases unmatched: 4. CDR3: CASSPGTDSGNTIYF. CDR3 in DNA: TGTGCCAGCAGCCCTGGGACAGACTCTGGAAACACCATATATTTT.

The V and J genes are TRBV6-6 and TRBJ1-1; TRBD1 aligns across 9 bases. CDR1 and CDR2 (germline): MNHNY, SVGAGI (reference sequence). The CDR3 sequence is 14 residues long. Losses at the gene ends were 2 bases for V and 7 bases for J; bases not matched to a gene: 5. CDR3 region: CASSYRDRADEAFF. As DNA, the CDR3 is TGTGCCAGCAGTTACCGGGACAGGGCTGATGAAGCTTTCTTT.

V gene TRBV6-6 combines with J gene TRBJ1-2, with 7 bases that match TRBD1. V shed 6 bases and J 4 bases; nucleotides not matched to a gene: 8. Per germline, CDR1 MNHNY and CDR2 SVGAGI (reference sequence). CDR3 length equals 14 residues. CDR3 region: CASSRDSRTYGYTF. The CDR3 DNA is TGTGCCAGCAGCCGGGACAGTAGAACCTATGGCTACACCTTC.

In DNA, the CDR3 is TGTGCCAGCAGCTCGCGCGGGGCAGGCAATAATGAAAAACTGTTTTTT. Protein sequence: CASSSRGAGNNEKLFF. The rearrangement joins TRBV13 to TRBJ1-4; a possible D gene is TRBD1 (5 bases). This CDR3 is 16 amino acids long. Germline CDR1 reads PRHDT; CDR2 reads FYEKMQ (reference sequence). The V end was cut by 4 bases, the J end by 4 bases, with 16 bases between.

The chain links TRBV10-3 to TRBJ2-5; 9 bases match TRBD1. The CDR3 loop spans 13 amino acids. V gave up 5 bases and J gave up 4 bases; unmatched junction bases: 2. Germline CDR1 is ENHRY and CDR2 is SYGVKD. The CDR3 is CAISPGQGETQYF. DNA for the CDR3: TGTGCCATCAGTCCGGGACAGGGAGAGACCCAGTACTTC.

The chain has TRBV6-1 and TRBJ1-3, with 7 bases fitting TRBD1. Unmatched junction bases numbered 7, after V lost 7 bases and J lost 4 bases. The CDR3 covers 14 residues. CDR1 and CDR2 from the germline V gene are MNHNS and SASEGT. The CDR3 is CASMGRDRGNTIYF. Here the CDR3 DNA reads TGTGCCAGCATGGGGCGGGACAGAGGAAACACCATATATTTT.

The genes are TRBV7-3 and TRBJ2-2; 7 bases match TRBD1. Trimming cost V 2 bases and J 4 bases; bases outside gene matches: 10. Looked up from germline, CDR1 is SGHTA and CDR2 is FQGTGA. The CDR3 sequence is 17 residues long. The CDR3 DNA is TGTGCCAGCAGCTTAGTAGCGAGGGGGCGTGGCACCGGGGAGCTGTTTTTT. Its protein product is CASSLVARGRGTGELFF.

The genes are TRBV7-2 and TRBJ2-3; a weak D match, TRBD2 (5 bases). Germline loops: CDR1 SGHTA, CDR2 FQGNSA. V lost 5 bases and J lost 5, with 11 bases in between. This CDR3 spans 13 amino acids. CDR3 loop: CASSRGVIDTQYF. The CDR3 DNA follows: TGTGCCAGCAGCCGGGGAGTAATAGATACGCAGTATTTT.

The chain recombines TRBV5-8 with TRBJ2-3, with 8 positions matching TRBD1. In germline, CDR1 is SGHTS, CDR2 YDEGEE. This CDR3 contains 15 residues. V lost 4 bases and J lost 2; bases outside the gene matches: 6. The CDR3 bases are TGTGCCAGCAGCACCATGGGACAGGTCACAGATACGCAGTATTTT. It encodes CASSTMGQVTDTQYF.

In DNA form, the CDR3 reads TGTGCCAGCAGCTTACAAGGGGGCGCGTGGGAGACGCAGTATTTT. Translating gives CASSLQGGAWETQYF. V usage is TRBV7-3 and J usage is TRBJ2-3; 7 positions match TRBD1. The J segment lost 9 bases and the V segment lost 2 bases, leaving 11 bases of the junction unmatched. CDR3 length: 15 amino acids. Germline CDR1 is SGHTA and CDR2 is FQGTGA.

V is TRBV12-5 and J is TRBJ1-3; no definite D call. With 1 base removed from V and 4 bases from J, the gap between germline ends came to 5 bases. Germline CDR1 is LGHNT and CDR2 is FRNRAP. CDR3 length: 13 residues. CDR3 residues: CASGLELGNTIYF. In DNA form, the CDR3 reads TGTGCTAGTGGTTTGGAACTGGGAAACACCATATATTTT.

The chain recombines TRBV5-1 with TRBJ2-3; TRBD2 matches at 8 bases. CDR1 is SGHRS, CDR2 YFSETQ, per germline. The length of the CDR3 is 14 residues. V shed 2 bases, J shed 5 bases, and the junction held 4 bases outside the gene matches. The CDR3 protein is CASSFSGEGDTQYF. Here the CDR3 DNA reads TGCGCCAGCAGCTTTAGCGGGGAGGGAGATACGCAGTATTTT.

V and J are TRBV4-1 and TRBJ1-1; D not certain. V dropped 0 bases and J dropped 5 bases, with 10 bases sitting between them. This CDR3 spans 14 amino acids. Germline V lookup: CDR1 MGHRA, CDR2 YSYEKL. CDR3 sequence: CASSQEGGKTEAFF. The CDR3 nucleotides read TGCGCCAGCAGCCAAGAAGGAGGAAAGACTGAAGCTTTCTTT.

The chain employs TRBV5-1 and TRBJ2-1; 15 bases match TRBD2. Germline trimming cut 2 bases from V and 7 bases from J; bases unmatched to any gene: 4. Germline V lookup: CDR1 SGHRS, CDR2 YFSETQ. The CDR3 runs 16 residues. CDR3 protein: CASSLTGTSGGNEQFF. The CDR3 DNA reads TGCGCCAGCAGCTTAACCGGGACTAGCGGGGGGAATGAGCAGTTCTTC.

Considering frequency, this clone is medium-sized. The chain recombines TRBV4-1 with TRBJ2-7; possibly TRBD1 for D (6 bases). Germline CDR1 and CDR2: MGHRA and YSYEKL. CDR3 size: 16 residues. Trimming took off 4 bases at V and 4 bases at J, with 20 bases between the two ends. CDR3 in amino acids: CASSPYVQGGGYEQYF. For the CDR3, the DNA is TGCGCCAGCAGCCCCTATGTACAGGGTGGGGGATACGAGCAGTACTTC.

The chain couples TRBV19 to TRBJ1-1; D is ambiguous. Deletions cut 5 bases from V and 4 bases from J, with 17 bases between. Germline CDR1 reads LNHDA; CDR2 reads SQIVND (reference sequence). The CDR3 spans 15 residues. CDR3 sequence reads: CASSPQQLTFTEAFF. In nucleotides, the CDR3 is TGTGCCAGTAGTCCTCAACAGTTAACCTTCACTGAAGCTTTCTTT.

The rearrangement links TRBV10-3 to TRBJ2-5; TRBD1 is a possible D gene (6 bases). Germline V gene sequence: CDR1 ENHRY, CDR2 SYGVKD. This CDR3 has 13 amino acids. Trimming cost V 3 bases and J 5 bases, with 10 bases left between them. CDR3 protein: CAISDGGGETQYF. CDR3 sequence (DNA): TGTGCCATCAGTGATGGGGGCGGGGAGACCCAGTACTTC.

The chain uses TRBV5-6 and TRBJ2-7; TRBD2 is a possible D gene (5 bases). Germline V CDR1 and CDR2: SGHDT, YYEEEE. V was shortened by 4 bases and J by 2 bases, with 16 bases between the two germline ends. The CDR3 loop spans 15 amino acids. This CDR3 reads CASSPGLGLPYEQYF. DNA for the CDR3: TGTGCCAGCAGCCCCGGACTGGGTCTACCCTACGAGCAGTACTTC.

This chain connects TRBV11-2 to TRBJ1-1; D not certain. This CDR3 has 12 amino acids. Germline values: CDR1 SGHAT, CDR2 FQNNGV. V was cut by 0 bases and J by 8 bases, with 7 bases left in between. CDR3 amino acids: CASSLEGREAFF. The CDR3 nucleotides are TGTGCCAGCAGCTTAGAAGGCAGGGAAGCTTTCTTT.

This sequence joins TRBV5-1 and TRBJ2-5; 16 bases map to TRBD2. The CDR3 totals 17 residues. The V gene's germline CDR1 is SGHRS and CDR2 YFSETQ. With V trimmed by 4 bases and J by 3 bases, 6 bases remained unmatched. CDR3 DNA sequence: TGCGCCAGCAGCAGGGGGACTAGCGGGGGGGCAGAAGAGACCCAGTACTTC. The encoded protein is CASSRGTSGGAEETQYF. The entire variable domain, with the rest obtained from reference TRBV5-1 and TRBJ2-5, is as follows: KAGVTQTPRYLIKTRGQQVTLSCSPISGHRSVSWYQQTPGQGLQFLFEYFSETQRNKGNFPGRFSGRQFSNSRSEMNVSTLELGDSALYLCASSRGTSGGAEETQYFGPGTRLLVL.

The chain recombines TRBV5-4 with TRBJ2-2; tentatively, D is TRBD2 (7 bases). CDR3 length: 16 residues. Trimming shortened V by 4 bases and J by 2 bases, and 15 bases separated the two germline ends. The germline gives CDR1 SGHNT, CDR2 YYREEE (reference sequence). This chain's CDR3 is CASSQEGGPNTGELFF. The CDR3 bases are TGTGCCAGCAGCCAAGAGGGGGGGCCCAACACCGGGGAGCTGTTTTTT.

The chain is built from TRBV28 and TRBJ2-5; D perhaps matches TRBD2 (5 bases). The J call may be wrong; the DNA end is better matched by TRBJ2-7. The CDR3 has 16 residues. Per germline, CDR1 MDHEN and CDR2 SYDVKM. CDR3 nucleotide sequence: TGTGCCAGCATTCCCCCCGGAGGCAGGAGCTCCTACGAGCAGTACTTC. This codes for CASIPPGGRSSYEQYF.

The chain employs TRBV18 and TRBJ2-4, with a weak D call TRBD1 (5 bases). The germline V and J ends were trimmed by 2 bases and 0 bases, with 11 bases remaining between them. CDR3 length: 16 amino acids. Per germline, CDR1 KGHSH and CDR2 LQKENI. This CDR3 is CASSPETVVAKNIQYF. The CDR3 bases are TGTGCCAGCTCACCAGAGACAGTAGTAGCCAAAAACATTCAGTACTTC.

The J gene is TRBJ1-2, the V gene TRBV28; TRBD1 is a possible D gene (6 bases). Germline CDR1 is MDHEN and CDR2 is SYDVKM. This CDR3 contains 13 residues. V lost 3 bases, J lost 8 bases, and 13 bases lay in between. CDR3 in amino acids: CASSFSGTGGYTF. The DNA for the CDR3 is TGTGCCAGCAGTTTCTCAGGTACAGGGGGCTACACCTTC.

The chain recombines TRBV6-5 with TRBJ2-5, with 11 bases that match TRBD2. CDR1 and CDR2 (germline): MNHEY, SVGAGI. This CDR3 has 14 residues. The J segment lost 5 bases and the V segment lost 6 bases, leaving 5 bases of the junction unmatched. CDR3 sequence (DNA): TGTGCCAGCAGACTACTAGCGGGGGACGAGACCCAGTACTTC. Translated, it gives CASRLLAGDETQYF.

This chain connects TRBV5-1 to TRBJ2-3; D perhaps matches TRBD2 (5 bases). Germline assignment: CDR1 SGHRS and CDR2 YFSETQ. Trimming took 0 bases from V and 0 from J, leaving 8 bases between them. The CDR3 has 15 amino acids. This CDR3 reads CASSLAGTSTDTQYF. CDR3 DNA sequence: TGCGCCAGCAGCTTGGCGGGAACTAGCACAGATACGCAGTATTTT. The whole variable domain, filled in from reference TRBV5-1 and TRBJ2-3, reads KAGVTQTPRYLIKTRGQQVTLSCSPISGHRSVSWYQQTPGQGLQFLFEYFSETQRNKGNFPGRFSGRQFSNSRSEMNVSTLELGDSALYLCASSLAGTSTDTQYFGPGTRLTVL.

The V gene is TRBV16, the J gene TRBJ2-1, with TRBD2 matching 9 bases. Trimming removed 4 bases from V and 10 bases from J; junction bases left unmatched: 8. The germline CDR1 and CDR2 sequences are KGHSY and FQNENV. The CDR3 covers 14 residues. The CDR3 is CASSPRGSGGEQFF. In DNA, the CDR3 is TGTGCCAGCAGCCCCCGTGGGAGCGGGGGGGAGCAGTTCTTC.

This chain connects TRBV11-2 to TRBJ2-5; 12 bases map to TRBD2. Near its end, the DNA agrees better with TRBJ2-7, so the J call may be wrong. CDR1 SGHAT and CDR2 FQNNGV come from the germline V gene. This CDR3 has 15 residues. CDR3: CASRPIGTSGYEQYF. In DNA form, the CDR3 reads TGTGCCAGCAGACCAATAGGGACTAGCGGGTACGAGCAGTACTTC.

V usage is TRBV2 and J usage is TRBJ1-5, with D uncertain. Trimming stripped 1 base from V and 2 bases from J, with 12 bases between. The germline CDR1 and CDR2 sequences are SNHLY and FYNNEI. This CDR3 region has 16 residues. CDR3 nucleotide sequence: TGTGCCAGCAGTGAAGGTAACCCAGCGGGCAATCAGCCCCAGCATTTT. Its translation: CASSEGNPAGNQPQHF.

This CDR3 is CATSSQGQGNEKLFF. The DNA of the CDR3 is TGTGCCACCAGCTCACAGGGACAGGGTAATGAAAAACTGTTTTTT. V is TRBV15 and J is TRBJ1-4, with 9 bases fitting TRBD1. CDR3 length: 15 amino acids. CDR1 is LNHNV and CDR2 is YYDKDF in the germline V gene (reference sequence). V was pared by 5 bases and J by 4 bases, with 5 bases of the junction left unmatched.